There are a few counts of the clone carrying this TCR beta chain. Antigen: not known. The source of the sample is a study of identical twins. Findings of the study overall: Weaker excess twin sharing was seen among beta out-of-frame sequences.

The CDR3 spans 16 residues. Germline V gene lookup returns CDR1 MGHDK and CDR2 SYGVNS. After removal of 4 bases from V and 7 bases from J, the junction contained 10 bases not matched to a gene. One entry per CDR3 protein, called by TCRdb with MiXCR from the 5' RACE reads. The table includes 500,000 to 650,000 distinct CDR3 sequences, about 20% detected once. The sample was also linked to a second study, of yellow fever vaccine responses in identical twins.

Sequencing used CD4+ T cells sorted from blood. This sequence originates from a young woman in good health. V is TRBV25-1 and J is TRBJ2-2; TRBD1 matches 9 bases. This CDR3 reads CASSAAGTGFDGELFF. The CDR3 region has the DNA TGTGCCAGCAGTGCTGCTGGGACAGGGTTCGACGGGGAGCTGTTTTTT.